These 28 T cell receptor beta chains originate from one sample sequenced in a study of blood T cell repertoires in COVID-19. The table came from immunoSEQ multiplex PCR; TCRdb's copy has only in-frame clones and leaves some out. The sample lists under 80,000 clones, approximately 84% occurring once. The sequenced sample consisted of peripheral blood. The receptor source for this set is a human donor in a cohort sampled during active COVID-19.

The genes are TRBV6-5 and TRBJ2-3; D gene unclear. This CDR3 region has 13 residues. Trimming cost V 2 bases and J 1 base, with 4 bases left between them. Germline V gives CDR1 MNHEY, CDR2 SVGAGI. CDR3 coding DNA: TGTGCCAGCAGTTACCCTGGCACAGATACGCAGTATTTT. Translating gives CASSYPGTDTQYF.

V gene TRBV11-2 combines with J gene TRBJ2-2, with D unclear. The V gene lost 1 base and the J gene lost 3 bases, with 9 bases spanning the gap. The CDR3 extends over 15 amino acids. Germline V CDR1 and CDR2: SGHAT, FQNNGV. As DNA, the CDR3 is TGTGCCAGCAGCTTAGTGGTCAGGTACACCGGGGAGCTGTTTTTT. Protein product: CASSLVVRYTGELFF.

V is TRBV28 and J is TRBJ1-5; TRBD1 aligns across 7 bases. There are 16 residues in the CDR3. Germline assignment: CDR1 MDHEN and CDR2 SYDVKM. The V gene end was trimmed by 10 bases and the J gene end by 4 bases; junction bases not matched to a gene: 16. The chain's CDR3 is CATQNGGPGGNQPQHF. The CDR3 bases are TGTGCCACCCAGAATGGGGGGCCAGGGGGGAATCAGCCCCAGCATTTT.

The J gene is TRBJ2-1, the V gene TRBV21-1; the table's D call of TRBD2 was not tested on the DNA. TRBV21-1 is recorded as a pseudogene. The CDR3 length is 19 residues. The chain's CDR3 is CASSFRTSGGISSYNEQFF. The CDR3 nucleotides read TGTGCCAGCAGCTTTCGGACTAGCGGGGGCATCAGCTCCTACAATGAGCAGTTCTTC.

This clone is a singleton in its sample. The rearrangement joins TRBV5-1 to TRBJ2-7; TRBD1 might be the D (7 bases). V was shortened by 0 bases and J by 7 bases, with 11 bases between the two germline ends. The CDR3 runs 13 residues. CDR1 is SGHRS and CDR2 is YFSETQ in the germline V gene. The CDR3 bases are TGCGCCAGCAGCTTGGAGGGGGCGGGGGAGCAGTACTTC. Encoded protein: CASSLEGAGEQYF.

In DNA, the CDR3 is TGTGCCAGCAGCTTGACGGGGGGTGGTAACTATGGCTACACCTTC. Protein product: CASSLTGGGNYGYTF. The rearrangement uses TRBV5-8 and TRBJ1-2, with D possibly TRBD1 on 5 matching bases. CDR1 is SGHTS, CDR2 YDEGEE, per germline. CDR3 size: 15 residues. Trimming took off 1 base at V and 1 base at J, with 11 bases between the two ends.

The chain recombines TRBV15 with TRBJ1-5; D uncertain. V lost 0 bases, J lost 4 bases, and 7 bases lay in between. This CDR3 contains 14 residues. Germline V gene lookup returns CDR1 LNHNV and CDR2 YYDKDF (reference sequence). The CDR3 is CATSRDLLNQPQHF. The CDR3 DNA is TGTGCCACCAGCAGAGATCTCCTTAATCAGCCCCAGCATTTT.

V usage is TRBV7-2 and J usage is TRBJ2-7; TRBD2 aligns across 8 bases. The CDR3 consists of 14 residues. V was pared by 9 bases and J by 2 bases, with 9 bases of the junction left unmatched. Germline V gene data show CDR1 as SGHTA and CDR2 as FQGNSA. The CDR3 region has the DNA TGTGCCAGTTCATTGACGGGGGGGACCTACGAGCAGTACTTC. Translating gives CASSLTGGTYEQYF.

The DNA for the CDR3 is TGTGCCAGTAGTACGGACAGTAGTAATTCACCCCTCCACTTT. Its protein product is CASSTDSSNSPLHF. The chain links TRBV19 to TRBJ1-6; tentatively, D is TRBD1 (6 bases). With 4 bases removed from V and 6 bases from J, the gap between germline ends came to 10 bases. This CDR3 is 14 amino acids long. Germline V gene lookup returns CDR1 LNHDA and CDR2 SQIVND (reference sequence).

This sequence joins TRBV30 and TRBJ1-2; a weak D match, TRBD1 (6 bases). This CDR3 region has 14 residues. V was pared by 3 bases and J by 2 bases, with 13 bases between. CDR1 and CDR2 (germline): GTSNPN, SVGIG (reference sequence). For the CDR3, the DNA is TGTGCCTGGAGCGAAGGGACACTCAACTATGGCTACACCTTC. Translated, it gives CAWSEGTLNYGYTF.

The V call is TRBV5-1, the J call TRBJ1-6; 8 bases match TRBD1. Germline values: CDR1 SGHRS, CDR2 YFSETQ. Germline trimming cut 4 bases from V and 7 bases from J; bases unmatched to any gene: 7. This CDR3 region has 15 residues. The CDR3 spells CASSLDRGRNSPLHF. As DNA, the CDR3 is TGCGCCAGCAGCCTTGACAGGGGACGCAATTCACCCCTCCACTTT.

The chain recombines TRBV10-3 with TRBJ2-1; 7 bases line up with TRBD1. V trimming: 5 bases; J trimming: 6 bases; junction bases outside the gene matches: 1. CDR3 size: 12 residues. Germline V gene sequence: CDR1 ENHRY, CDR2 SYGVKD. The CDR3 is CAISWDSNEQFF. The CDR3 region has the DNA TGTGCCATCAGTTGGGACAGCAATGAGCAGTTCTTC.

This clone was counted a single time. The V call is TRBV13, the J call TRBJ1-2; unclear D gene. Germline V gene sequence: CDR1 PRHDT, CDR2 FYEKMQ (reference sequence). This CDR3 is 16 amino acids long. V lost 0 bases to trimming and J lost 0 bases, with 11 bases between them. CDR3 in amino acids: CASSLGLRRANYGYTF. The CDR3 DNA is TGTGCCAGCAGCTTAGGCCTTCGAAGAGCTAACTATGGCTACACCTTC.

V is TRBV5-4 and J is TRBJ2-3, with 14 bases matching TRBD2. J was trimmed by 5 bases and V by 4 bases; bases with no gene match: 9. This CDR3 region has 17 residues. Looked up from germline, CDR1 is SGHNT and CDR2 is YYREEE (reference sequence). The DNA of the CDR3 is TGTGCCAGCAGCCCAAGGACTAGCGGGGGGTTCGTAGATACGCAGTATTTT. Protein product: CASSPRTSGGFVDTQYF.

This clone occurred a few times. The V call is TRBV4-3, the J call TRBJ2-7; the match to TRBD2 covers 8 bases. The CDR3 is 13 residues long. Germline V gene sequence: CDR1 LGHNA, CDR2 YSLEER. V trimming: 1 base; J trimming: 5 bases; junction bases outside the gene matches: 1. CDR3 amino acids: CASSQAGGDEQYF. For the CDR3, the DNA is TGCGCCAGCAGCCAAGCGGGAGGGGACGAGCAGTACTTC.

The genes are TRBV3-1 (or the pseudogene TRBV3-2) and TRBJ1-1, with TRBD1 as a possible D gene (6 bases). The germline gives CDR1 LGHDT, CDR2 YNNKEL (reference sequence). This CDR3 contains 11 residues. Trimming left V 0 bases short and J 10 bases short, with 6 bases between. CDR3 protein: CASSQEGGAFF. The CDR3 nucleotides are TGTGCCAGCAGCCAAGAAGGGGGAGCTTTCTTT.

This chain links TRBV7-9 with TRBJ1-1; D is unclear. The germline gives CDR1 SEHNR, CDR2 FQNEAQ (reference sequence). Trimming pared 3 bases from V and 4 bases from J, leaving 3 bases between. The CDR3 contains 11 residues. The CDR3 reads CASSFGTEAFF. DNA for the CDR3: TGTGCCAGCAGCTTCGGCACTGAAGCTTTCTTT.

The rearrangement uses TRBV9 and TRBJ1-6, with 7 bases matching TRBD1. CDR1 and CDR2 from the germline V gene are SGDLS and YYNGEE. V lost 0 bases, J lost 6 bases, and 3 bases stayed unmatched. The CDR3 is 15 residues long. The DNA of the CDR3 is TGTGCCAGCAGCGTAGAGACAGGGTCTAATTCACCCCTCCACTTT. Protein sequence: CASSVETGSNSPLHF.

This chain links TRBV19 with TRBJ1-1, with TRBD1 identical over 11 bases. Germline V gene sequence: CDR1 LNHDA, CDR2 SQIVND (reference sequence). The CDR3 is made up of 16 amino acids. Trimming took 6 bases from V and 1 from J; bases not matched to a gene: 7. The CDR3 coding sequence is TGTGCCAGTAGGACTCGGACAGGGGGCGCGAACACTGAAGCTTTCTTT. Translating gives CASRTRTGGANTEAFF.

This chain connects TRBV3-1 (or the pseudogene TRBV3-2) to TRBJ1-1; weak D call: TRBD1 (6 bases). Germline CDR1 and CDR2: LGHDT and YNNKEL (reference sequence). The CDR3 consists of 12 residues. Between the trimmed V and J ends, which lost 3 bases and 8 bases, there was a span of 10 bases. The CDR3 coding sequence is TGTGCCAGCAGCCAGTCAACAGGGGAAGCTTTCTTT. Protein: CASSQSTGEAFF.

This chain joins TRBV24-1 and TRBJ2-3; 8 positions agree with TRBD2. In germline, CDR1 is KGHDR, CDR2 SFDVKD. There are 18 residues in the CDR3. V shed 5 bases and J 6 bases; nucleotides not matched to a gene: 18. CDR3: CATSAPRRGVFIIDTQYF. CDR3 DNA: TGTGCCACCAGTGCCCCGCGGCGGGGGGTTTTTATCATTGATACGCAGTATTTT.

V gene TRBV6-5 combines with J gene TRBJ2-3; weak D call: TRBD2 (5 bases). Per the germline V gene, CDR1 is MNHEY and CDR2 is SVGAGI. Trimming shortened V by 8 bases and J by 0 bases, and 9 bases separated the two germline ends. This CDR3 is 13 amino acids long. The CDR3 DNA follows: TGTGCCAGCGTATCGGGGAGCACAGATACGCAGTATTTT. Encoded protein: CASVSGSTDTQYF.

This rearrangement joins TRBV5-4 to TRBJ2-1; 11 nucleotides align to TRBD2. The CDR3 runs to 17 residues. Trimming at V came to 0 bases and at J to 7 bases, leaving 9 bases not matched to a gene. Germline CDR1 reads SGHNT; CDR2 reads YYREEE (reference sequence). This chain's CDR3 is CASSLARASGGKNEQFF. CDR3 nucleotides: TGTGCCAGCAGCTTGGCTCGTGCTAGCGGGGGGAAGAATGAGCAGTTCTTC.

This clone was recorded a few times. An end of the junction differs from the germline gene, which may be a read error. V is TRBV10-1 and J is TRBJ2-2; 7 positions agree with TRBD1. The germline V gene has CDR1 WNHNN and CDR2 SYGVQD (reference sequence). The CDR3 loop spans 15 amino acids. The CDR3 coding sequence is TGCGCCAGCAGTGAGTCACAGGGGAACGCCGGGGAGCTGTTTTTT. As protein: CASSESQGNAGELFF.

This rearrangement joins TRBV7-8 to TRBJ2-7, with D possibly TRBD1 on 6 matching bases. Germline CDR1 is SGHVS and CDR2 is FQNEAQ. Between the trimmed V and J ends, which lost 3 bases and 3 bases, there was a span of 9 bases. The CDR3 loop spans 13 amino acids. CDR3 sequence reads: CASSFQGYYEQYF. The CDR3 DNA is TGTGCCAGCAGCTTCCAGGGGTACTACGAGCAGTACTTC.

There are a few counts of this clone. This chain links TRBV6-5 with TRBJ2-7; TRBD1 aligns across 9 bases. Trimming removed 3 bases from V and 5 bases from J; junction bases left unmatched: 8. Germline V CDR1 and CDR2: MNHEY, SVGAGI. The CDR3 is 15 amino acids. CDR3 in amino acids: CASSYKPGQGDEQYF. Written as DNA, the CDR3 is TGTGCCAGCAGTTATAAACCGGGACAGGGTGACGAGCAGTACTTC.

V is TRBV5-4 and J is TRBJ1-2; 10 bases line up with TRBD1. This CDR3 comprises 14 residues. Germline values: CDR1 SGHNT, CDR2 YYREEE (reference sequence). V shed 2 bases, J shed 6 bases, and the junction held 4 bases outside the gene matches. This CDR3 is CASSLRDRGDGYTF. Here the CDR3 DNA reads TGTGCCAGCAGCTTAAGGGACAGGGGTGATGGCTACACCTTC.

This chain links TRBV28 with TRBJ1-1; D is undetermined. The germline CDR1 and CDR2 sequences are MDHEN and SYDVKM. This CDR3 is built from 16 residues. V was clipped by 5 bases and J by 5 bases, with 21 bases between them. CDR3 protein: CASSPRGGARWTEAFF. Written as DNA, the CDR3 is TGTGCCAGCAGTCCCCGTGGAGGTGCGAGATGGACTGAAGCTTTCTTT.